These 27 T cell receptor beta chains were sequenced from one sample in a study of blood T cell repertoires in COVID-19. TCRdb's copy holds only in-frame clones and misses some; the assay was immunoSEQ multiplex PCR. Of about 200,000 clones detected, roughly 88% appear once; the ten largest clones hold roughly 8.7%. The sequencing sample was made of peripheral blood. These receptor sequences come from a man aged 50 or older with active or convalescent COVID-19.

The gene calls are TRBV25-1 and TRBJ1-2; unclear D gene. CDR1 and CDR2 (germline): MGHDK, SYGVNS. The CDR3 contains 13 residues. Trimming took off 5 bases at V and 0 bases at J, with 7 bases between the two ends. The CDR3 coding sequence is TGTGCCAGCAGTACAGAGTCTAACTATGGCTACACCTTC. Its translation is CASSTESNYGYTF.

The CDR3: CASSQLTGTGPNEQFF. CDR3 nucleotide sequence: TGCGCCAGCAGCCAACTTACCGGGACAGGCCCCAATGAGCAGTTCTTC. The J gene is TRBJ2-1, the V gene TRBV4-3; 8 bases map to TRBD1. Germline CDR1 is LGHNA and CDR2 is YSLEER. CDR3 length: 16 residues. V trimming: 2 bases; J trimming: 6 bases; junction bases outside the gene matches: 9.

The chain couples TRBV14 to TRBJ1-2; 10 bases align to TRBD1. V gave up 2 bases and J gave up 9 bases; unmatched junction bases: 12. CDR3 length: 16 residues. Germline CDR1 reads SGHDN; CDR2 reads FVKESK. The CDR3 spells CASSQSGARDRGSYTF. In DNA form, the CDR3 reads TGTGCCAGCAGCCAATCCGGAGCCCGGGACAGGGGCAGCTACACCTTC.

In its sample, this clone was seen once. J is TRBJ1-2 and V is TRBV28, with 10 bases aligning to TRBD1. V trimming: 4 bases; J trimming: 7 bases; junction bases outside the gene matches: 6. The CDR3 loop spans 14 amino acids. CDR1 MDHEN and CDR2 SYDVKM come from the germline V gene. In DNA, the CDR3 is TGTGCCAGCAGTTCCGGGACAGGGGCAGGTGGCTACACCTTC. It codes for CASSSGTGAGGYTF.

The CDR3 DNA is TGTGCCAGCAGCTCAGGGGTCCAAGGCTACACCTTC. Encoded protein: CASSSGVQGYTF. This chain uses TRBV28 with TRBJ1-2; D is possibly TRBD1 (6 bases). V gave up 6 bases and J gave up 8 bases, with 13 bases separating them. This CDR3 spans 12 amino acids. Germline lookup yields CDR1 MDHEN and CDR2 SYDVKM.

The chain is built from TRBV28 and TRBJ2-1; D gene unclear. This CDR3 spans 11 amino acids. Per the germline V gene, CDR1 is MDHEN and CDR2 is SYDVKM. V was clipped by 6 bases and J by 8 bases, with 8 bases between them. The DNA for the CDR3 is TGTGCCAGCAGGCGTCTACATGAGCAGTTCTTC. This sequence encodes CASRRLHEQFF.

A note on this clone: At one end the junction does not follow the germline gene, possibly because of a read error. The V call is TRBV6-5, the J call TRBJ2-7; maybe TRBD2 (6 bases). The germline CDR1 and CDR2 sequences are MNHEY and SVGAGI. This CDR3 contains 15 residues. For the CDR3, the DNA is TGTGCCAGCATTTACTTTCCGGGACTTTCCTACGAGCAGTACTTC. Translated, it gives CASIYFPGLSYEQYF.

This sequence joins TRBV21-1 and TRBJ2-2; TRBD2, the D gene given by the table, was not confirmed from the DNA. TRBV21-1 is labeled a pseudogene. The CDR3 runs to 15 residues. DNA for the CDR3: TGTGCCAGCAGCCCTAGCGGGATAGACACCGGGGAGCTGTTTTTT. Encoded protein: CASSPSGIDTGELFF.

The rearrangement links TRBV6-2 or TRBV6-3 to TRBJ2-1, with D perhaps matching TRBD1 (6 bases). Trimming removed 2 bases from V and 2 bases from J, with 10 bases in between. CDR3 length: 15 residues. Germline V gives CDR1 MNHEY, CDR2 SVGEGT. The CDR3 DNA sequence: TGTGCCAGCAGTTACGGTGAGGGGGCCTACAATGAGCAGTTCTTC. Translation gives CASSYGEGAYNEQFF.

V is TRBV5-4 and J is TRBJ2-3; D possibly corresponds to TRBD2 (6 bases). The germline V gene has CDR1 SGHNT and CDR2 YYREEE (reference sequence). Trimming stripped 4 bases from V and 1 base from J, with 16 bases between. There are 16 residues in the CDR3. The CDR3 nucleotides read TGTGCCAGCAGCCCCTCGCCGGGACTTGGCACAGATACGCAGTATTTT. Its translation: CASSPSPGLGTDTQYF.

The gene calls are TRBV28 and TRBJ2-1, with 12 bases that match TRBD2. Germline CDR1 and CDR2: MDHEN and SYDVKM. V lost 3 bases to trimming and J lost 5 bases; unmatched junction nucleotides: 2. This CDR3 comprises 15 residues. This CDR3 reads CASSFLAGGHNEQFF. The CDR3 DNA reads as TGTGCCAGCAGTTTTCTAGCGGGAGGGCACAATGAGCAGTTCTTC. Filled out from reference TRBV28 and TRBJ2-1, the complete variable domain reads DVKVTQSSRYLVKRTGEKVFLECVQDMDHENMFWYRQDPGLGLRLIYFSYDVKMKEKGDIPEGYSVSREKKERFSLILESASTNQTSMYLCASSFLAGGHNEQFFGPGTRLTVL.

The chain carries TRBV5-4 and TRBJ2-1, with TRBD2 identical over 9 bases. The CDR3 runs 15 residues. Losses at the gene ends were 4 bases for V and 1 base for J; bases not matched to a gene: 3. Per the germline V gene, CDR1 is SGHNT and CDR2 is YYREEE (reference sequence). The CDR3 is CASSLLAGSYNEQFF. DNA for the CDR3: TGTGCCAGCAGCCTCCTAGCGGGATCCTACAATGAGCAGTTCTTC. Looking up the rest from reference TRBV5-4 and TRBJ2-1 gives the full variable domain: ETGVTQSPTHLIKTRGQQVTLRCSSQSGHNTVSWYQQALGQGPQFIFQYYREEENGRGNFPPRFSGLQFPNYSSELNVNALELDDSALYLCASSLLAGSYNEQFFGPGTRLTVL.

V gene TRBV5-1 combines with J gene TRBJ2-2, with D maybe TRBD2 (6 bases). Germline CDR1 is SGHRS and CDR2 is YFSETQ. V was shortened by 5 bases and J by 0 bases, with 14 bases between the two germline ends. The CDR3 is made up of 16 amino acids. CDR3 in amino acids: CASRFERAPNTGELFF. The CDR3 nucleotides are TGCGCCAGCAGATTCGAGCGGGCCCCGAACACCGGGGAGCTGTTTTTT.

V and J are TRBV11-2 and TRBJ2-7; TRBD1 aligns across 7 bases. J was trimmed by 5 bases and V by 5 bases; bases with no gene match: 6. Looked up from germline, CDR1 is SGHAT and CDR2 is FQNNGV. The CDR3 runs 13 residues. The CDR3 sequence is CASSQTGSNEQYV. CDR3 in DNA: TGTGCCAGCAGCCAGACAGGGAGTAACGAGCAGTACGTC.

The J gene is TRBJ1-2, the V gene TRBV6-5; possibly TRBD1 for D (6 bases). CDR1 and CDR2 from the germline V gene are MNHEY and SVGAGI. Trimming left V 0 bases short and J 7 bases short, with 15 bases between. This CDR3 region has 15 residues. DNA of the CDR3: TGTGCCAGCAGTTACTCGAGGGGGGGGGCCAGTGGCTACACCTTC. This translates into CASSYSRGGASGYTF.

The J gene is TRBJ2-2, the V gene TRBV7-9, with TRBD1 matching over 10 bases. After removal of 5 bases from V and 0 bases from J, the junction contained 6 bases not matched to a gene. CDR3 length: 17 amino acids. Germline V gene lookup returns CDR1 SEHNR and CDR2 FQNEAQ (reference sequence). CDR3 in DNA: TGTGCCAGCAGCGGGGGACAGGGGCCAGCGAACACCGGGGAGCTGTTTTTT. Amino acid sequence: CASSGGQGPANTGELFF.

The sample holds a few counts of this clone. The V and J genes are TRBV10-2 and TRBJ2-1; a possible D gene is TRBD2 (5 bases). The germline CDR1 and CDR2 sequences are WSHSY and SAAADI. V shed 6 bases and J shed 4 bases, with 13 bases lying between them. The CDR3 covers 14 residues. CDR3 nucleotides: TGCGCCAGCAGCAAGTTAGGACTTTACAATGAGCAGTTCTTC. Encoded protein: CASSKLGLYNEQFF.

This clone appeared once. The chain carries TRBV5-4 and TRBJ1-4, with 8 positions matching TRBD1. Unmatched junction bases numbered 2, after V lost 3 bases and J lost 1 base. The CDR3 contains 15 residues. In germline, CDR1 is SGHNT, CDR2 YYREEE (reference sequence). CDR3 bases: TGTGCCAGCAGCTCACAGGGGGGAACTAATGAAAAACTGTTTTTT. Translating gives CASSSQGGTNEKLFF.

V gene TRBV27 combines with J gene TRBJ1-1; D is ambiguous. Per the germline V gene, CDR1 is MNHEY and CDR2 is SMNVEV (reference sequence). CDR3 size: 14 residues. Trimming pared 2 bases from V and 8 bases from J, leaving 15 bases between. CDR3 nucleotide sequence: TGTGCCAGCAGTTTAACTCGGGAGAAAAAAGAAGCTTTCTTT. It specifies CASSLTREKKEAFF.

The rearrangement joins TRBV6-5 to TRBJ2-2, with 7 bases identical to TRBD1. The CDR3 has 14 amino acids. Trimming took 7 bases from V and 4 from J; bases not matched to a gene: 6. CDR1 and CDR2 (germline): MNHEY, SVGAGI. The CDR3 spells CASKWQGVTGELFF. Written as DNA, the CDR3 is TGTGCCAGCAAGTGGCAGGGGGTCACCGGGGAGCTGTTTTTT.

This clone has just a few counts. V is TRBV28 and J is TRBJ2-3, with D uncertain. This CDR3 is built from 17 residues. Germline V CDR1 and CDR2: MDHEN, SYDVKM. V lost 6 bases and J 0 bases, leaving 19 bases between the germline ends. CDR3 sequence: CASSENTEYHSTDTQYF. The CDR3 coding sequence is TGTGCCAGCAGCGAGAATACAGAGTATCATAGCACAGATACGCAGTATTTT.

This clone has only a few counts. The chain employs TRBV3-1 (or the pseudogene TRBV3-2) and TRBJ1-3, with D possibly being TRBD1 (6 bases). The CDR3 runs to 15 residues. The V gene's germline CDR1 is LGHDT and CDR2 YNNKEL (reference sequence). Trimming cost V 3 bases and J 1 base, with 10 bases left between them. As DNA, the CDR3 is TGTGCCAGCAGCCAGACAGGCAGGTCTGGAAACACCATATATTTT. Translation: CASSQTGRSGNTIYF.

The chain combines TRBV5-4 with TRBJ1-6, with 7 bases identical to TRBD1. J lost 8 bases, V lost 4 bases, and 9 bases had no gene match. Germline V gene lookup returns CDR1 SGHNT and CDR2 YYREEE (reference sequence). CDR3 size: 15 residues. The CDR3 coding sequence is TGTGCCAGCAGCCCGAGACAGGGTGGGGATTCACCCCTCCACTTT. The encoded protein is CASSPRQGGDSPLHF.

The chain employs TRBV28 and TRBJ1-4, with TRBD1 matching 9 bases. This CDR3 region has 13 residues. Germline values: CDR1 MDHEN, CDR2 SYDVKM. The V gene end was trimmed by 8 bases and the J gene end by 5 bases; junction bases not matched to a gene: 3. This CDR3 is CASGTGWNEKLFF. The DNA for the CDR3 is TGTGCCAGCGGGACAGGGTGGAATGAAAAACTGTTTTTT.

Notes on this clone: This sample also contains other DNA sequences that code for the same CDR3. The V and J genes are TRBV7-9 and TRBJ2-1; 9 bases align to TRBD2. The V segment lost 5 bases and the J segment 4 bases; nucleotides outside the gene matches: 6. This CDR3 has 15 residues. Looked up from germline, CDR1 is SEHNR and CDR2 is FQNEAQ (reference sequence). Written as DNA, the CDR3 is TGTGCCAGCAGCCTTAGCGGGAGTAAGTACAATGAGCAGTTCTTC. The encoded protein is CASSLSGSKYNEQFF. Variable domain in full (rest from reference TRBV7-9 and TRBJ2-1): DTGVSQNPRHKITKRGQNVTFRCDPISEHNRLYWYRQTLGQGPEFLTYFQNEAQLEKSRLLSDRFSAERPKGSFSTLEIQRTEQGDSAMYLCASSLSGSKYNEQFFGPGTRLTVL.

The chain carries TRBV4-2 and TRBJ2-2; D remains ambiguous. The V end lost 0 bases, the J end lost 6 bases, and 11 bases lay between the germline ends. Germline V lookup: CDR1 LGHNA, CDR2 YNFKEQ. This CDR3 comprises 15 residues. CDR3 region: CASSQDRLNSGELFF. As DNA, the CDR3 is TGTGCCAGCAGCCAAGACAGGTTAAATTCCGGGGAGCTGTTTTTT.

The chain recombines TRBV7-9 with TRBJ2-1; 10 nucleotides match TRBD2. The CDR3 has 15 amino acids. Germline CDR1 is SEHNR and CDR2 is FQNEAQ (reference sequence). V lost 5 bases, J lost 6 bases, and 7 bases stayed unmatched. The CDR3 sequence is CASSLRGLASNEQFF. The DNA for the CDR3 is TGTGCCAGCAGCCTCCGGGGACTAGCGAGCAATGAGCAGTTCTTC.